One sample yielded the 12 T cell receptor beta chains listed below, sequenced in a study of T cells in Graves' hyperthyroidism and ophthalmopathy. TCR beta CDR3 regions were amplified from RNA. In the first-round RT-PCR of the TCR CDR3, the HTBI primer set was used. Via MiXCR, TCRdb re-called the multiplex PCR reads, giving one row per CDR3 protein. The repertoire holds approximately 740,000 distinct CDR3 sequences, approximately 15% seen once, with roughly a tenth in the top ten. Input material: blood. Every receptor here comes from a woman between 18 and 29 years old with Graves' hyperthyroidism.

This clonotype was counted ten times or more. V usage is TRBV7-3 and J usage is TRBJ2-5, with TRBD1 matching 7 bases. Germline values: CDR1 SGHTA, CDR2 FQGTGA. The CDR3 is 16 residues long. V shed 5 bases, J shed 4 bases, and the junction held 13 bases outside the gene matches. The DNA of the CDR3 is TGTGCCAGCAGCCTCCTTGGACAGGTAGTAGGAGAGACCCAGTACTTC. Translation gives CASSLLGQVVGETQYF.

This chain uses TRBV29-1 with TRBJ2-3, with D tentatively TRBD1 or TRBD2 (5 bases each). CDR1 SQVTM and CDR2 ANQGSEA come from the germline V gene. Trimming left V 3 bases short and J 2 bases short, with 18 bases between. The CDR3 length is 16 residues. The CDR3 nucleotides are TGCAGCGTTGATGGGGCGGACTTACCACCCACAGATACGCAGTATTTT. Translation: CSVDGADLPPTDTQYF.

This clonotype was found many times. The gene calls are TRBV6-1 and TRBJ2-3; tentative D call: TRBD2 (6 bases). The CDR3 totals 16 residues. Between the trimmed V and J ends, which lost 3 bases and 0 bases, there was a span of 13 bases. CDR1 MNHNS and CDR2 SASEGT come from the germline V gene. DNA for the CDR3: TGTGCCAGCAGTGAGCAGACCGGGACTAGCACAGATACGCAGTATTTT. Protein: CASSEQTGTSTDTQYF.

The chain carries TRBV29-1 and TRBJ2-5, with TRBD2 matching over 8 bases. Germline V CDR1 and CDR2: SQVTM, ANQGSEA. V was pared by 3 bases and J by 4 bases, with 7 bases of the junction left unmatched. This CDR3 region has 14 residues. The CDR3 bases are TGCAGCGTTGATTTAGCGGGATGGAGAGAGACCCAGTACTTC. It yields the protein CSVDLAGWRETQYF. The whole variable domain, filled in from reference TRBV29-1 and TRBJ2-5, reads SAVISQKPSRDICQRGTSLTIQCQVDSQVTMMFWYRQQPGQSLTLIATANQGSEATYESGFVIDKFPISRPNLTFSTLTVSNMSPEDSSIYLCSVDLAGWRETQYFGPGTRLLVL.

This clonotype has a handful of counts. The V and J genes are TRBV14 and TRBJ2-1, with 7 bases fitting TRBD2. The CDR3 extends over 15 amino acids. The trim removed 0 bases at V and 9 bases at J, leaving 8 bases unmatched. CDR1 SGHDN and CDR2 FVKESK come from the germline V gene. CDR3 sequence reads: CASSQDYLGGAEQFF. CDR3 sequence (DNA): TGTGCCAGCAGCCAAGATTACCTGGGAGGGGCTGAGCAGTTCTTC. Complete variable domain (other parts from reference TRBV14 and TRBJ2-1): EAGVTQFPSHSVIEKGQTVTLRCDPISGHDNLYWYRRVMGKEIKFLLHFVKESKQDESGMPNNRFLAERTGGTYSTLKVQPAELEDSGVYFCASSQDYLGGAEQFFGPGTRLTVL.

This clonotype was counted many times. The chain uses TRBV4-3 and TRBJ2-3; 9 nucleotides agree with TRBD2. The CDR3 has 16 amino acids. Germline V gene data show CDR1 as LGHNA and CDR2 as YSLEER. J gave up 1 base and V 1 base, and 3 bases lay outside the gene matches. The CDR3 spells CASSQGTSARTDTQYF. CDR3 sequence (DNA): TGCGCCAGCAGCCAAGGGACTAGCGCCCGCACAGATACGCAGTATTTT.

This clonotype occurred once. The rearrangement links TRBV19 to TRBJ2-7; possible D gene TRBD1, 6 bases. Germline CDR1 is LNHDA and CDR2 is SQIVND (reference sequence). The V end lost 6 bases, the J end lost 4 bases, and 22 bases lay between the germline ends. The CDR3 loop spans 16 amino acids. The DNA of the CDR3 is TGTGCCAGTAGCCCCCGCGTTGAGGCAGGGGCATACGAGCAGTACTTC. Translation: CASSPRVEAGAYEQYF.

This clonotype has only a few counts. The genes are TRBV6-2 or TRBV6-3 and TRBJ2-7, with no clear D. Trimming took 0 bases from V and 1 from J, leaving 10 bases between them. Germline V gene lookup returns CDR1 MNHEY and CDR2 SVGEGT. The CDR3 totals 15 residues. CDR3 loop: CASSYSKARSYEQYF. CDR3 nucleotides: TGTGCCAGCAGTTACTCGAAGGCCAGATCCTACGAGCAGTACTTC.

The chain couples TRBV15 to TRBJ2-7, with 10 bases aligning to TRBD2. The CDR3 is 20 residues long. Germline-derived CDR1 and CDR2 are LNHNV and YYDKDF (reference sequence). Germline trimming cut 5 bases from V and 0 bases from J; bases unmatched to any gene: 19. As DNA, the CDR3 is TGTGCCACCAGCCCCAGGGGGCGCAGCGGGAGGGCCGTCAGCTCCTACGAGCAGTACTTC. It translates to CATSPRGRSGRAVSSYEQYF. Full variable domain (rest looked up from reference TRBV15 and TRBJ2-7): DAMVIQNPRYQVTQFGKPVTLSCSQTLNHNVMYWYQQKSSQAPKLLFHYYDKDFNNEADTPDNFQSRRPNTSFCFLDIRSPGLGDTAMYLCATSPRGRSGRAVSSYEQYFGPGTRLTVT.

In its sample, this clonotype was seen many times. Here the CDR3 DNA reads TGTGCCACCCGTCCGATCGTTAGCAATCAGCCCCAGCATTTT. This sequence encodes CATRPIVSNQPQHF. The gene calls are TRBV24-1 and TRBJ1-5, with D unresolved. Germline assignment: CDR1 KGHDR and CDR2 SFDVKD. V was cut by 9 bases and J by 0 bases, with 11 bases left in between. The length of the CDR3 is 14 residues.

The genes are TRBV29-1 and TRBJ2-5; D assignment may be TRBD1 or TRBD2 (5 bases each). Per germline, CDR1 SQVTM and CDR2 ANQGSEA. CDR3 length: 12 residues. V lost 4 bases, J lost 2 bases, and 8 bases lay in between. CDR3 DNA: TGCAGCGTTGCCGGGGCTCAAGAGACCCAGTACTTC. As protein: CSVAGAQETQYF.

This clonotype was observed many times. A read error may produce the germline difference seen at one junction end. This chain links TRBV3-1 with TRBJ2-1, with D perhaps matching TRBD2 (5 bases). Germline V gene lookup returns CDR1 LGHDT and CDR2 YNNKEL (reference sequence). The CDR3 is 11 residues long. As DNA, the CDR3 is TGTCCCAGCAGCCAACGGGGTGAGCAGTTCTTC. Translating gives CPSSQRGEQFF.